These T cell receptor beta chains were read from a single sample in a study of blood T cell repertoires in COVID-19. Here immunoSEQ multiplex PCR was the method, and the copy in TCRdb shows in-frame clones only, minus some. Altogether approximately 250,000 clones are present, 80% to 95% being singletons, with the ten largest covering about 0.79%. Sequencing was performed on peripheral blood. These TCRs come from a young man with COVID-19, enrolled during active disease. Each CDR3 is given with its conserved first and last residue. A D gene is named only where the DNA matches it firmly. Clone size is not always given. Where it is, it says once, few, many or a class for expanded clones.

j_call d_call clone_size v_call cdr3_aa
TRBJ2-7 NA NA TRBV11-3 CASSDTSYEQYF
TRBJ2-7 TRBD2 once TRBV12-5 CASGSLAGTGEQYF
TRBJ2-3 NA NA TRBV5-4 CASSPVASVGDTQYF
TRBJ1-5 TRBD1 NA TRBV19 CASSSDRGNHQPQHF
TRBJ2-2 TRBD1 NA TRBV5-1 CASSSGQGAGTGELFF
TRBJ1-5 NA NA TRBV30 CAWTLDSNQPQHF
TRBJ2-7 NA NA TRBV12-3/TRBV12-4 CASSPGGYEQYF
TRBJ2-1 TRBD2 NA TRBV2 CASSLRGLAANEQFF
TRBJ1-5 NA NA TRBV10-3 CAISPRTIQGSDQPQHF
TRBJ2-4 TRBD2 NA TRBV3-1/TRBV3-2 CASSSGGMGIQYF
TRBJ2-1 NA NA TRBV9 CASSVASSYNEQFF
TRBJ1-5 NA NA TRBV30 CAWSEGLYSNQPQHF
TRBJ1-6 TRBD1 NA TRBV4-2 CASSQVGQGDNSPLHF
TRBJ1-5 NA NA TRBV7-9 CASSLTGSNNQPQHF
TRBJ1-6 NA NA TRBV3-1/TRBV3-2 CASSPSNSPLHF
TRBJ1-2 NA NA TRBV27 CASSREWGYGYTF
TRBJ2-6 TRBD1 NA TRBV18 CASSLGTAGANVLTF
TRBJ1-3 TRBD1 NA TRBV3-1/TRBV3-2 CASSQRTGSLLTGNTIYF
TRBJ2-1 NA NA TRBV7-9 CALELLNEQFF
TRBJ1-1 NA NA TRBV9 CASSQGMNTEAFF
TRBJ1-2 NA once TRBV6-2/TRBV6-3 CASSYSGAEGYTF
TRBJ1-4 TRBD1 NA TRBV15 CATSVDRTYEKLFF
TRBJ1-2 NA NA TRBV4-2 CASSQDQNYGYTF
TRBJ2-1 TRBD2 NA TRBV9 CASSVRTSSYNEQFF
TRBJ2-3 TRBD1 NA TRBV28 CASRGDRSEKVDTQYF
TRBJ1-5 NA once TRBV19 CASSIGQGTSQPQHF
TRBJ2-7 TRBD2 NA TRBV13 CASSSGLAVTYEQYF
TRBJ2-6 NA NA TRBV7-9 CASSLGGGTGANVLTF
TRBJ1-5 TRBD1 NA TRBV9 CASSGQGISQPQHF
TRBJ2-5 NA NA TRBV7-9 CASSIQETQYF
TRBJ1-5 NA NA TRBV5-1 CASSFGGEENQPQHF
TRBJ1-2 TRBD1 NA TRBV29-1 CSVEDRGHGYTF
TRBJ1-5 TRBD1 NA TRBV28 CASRPDRVGNQPQHF
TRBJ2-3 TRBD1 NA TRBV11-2 CASSLERIGTGVMDTQYF
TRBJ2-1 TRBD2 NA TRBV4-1 CASSQAAAGLRGVNEQFF
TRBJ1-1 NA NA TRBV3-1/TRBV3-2 CASSQVHRNTEAFF
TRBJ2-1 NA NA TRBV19 CASSIEGRAPYNEQFF
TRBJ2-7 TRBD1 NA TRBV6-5 CASSGQGANEQYF
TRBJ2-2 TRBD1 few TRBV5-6 CASSLRDRGHTGELFF
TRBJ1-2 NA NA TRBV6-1 CASSEAQGMDGYTF
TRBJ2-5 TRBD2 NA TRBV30 CAWTAGGQETQYF
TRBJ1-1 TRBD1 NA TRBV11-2 CASSPRSGQEKAFF
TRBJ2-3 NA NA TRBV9 CASSVATHGRAVGGTDTQYF
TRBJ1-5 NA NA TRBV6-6 CASSYSELSNQPQHF
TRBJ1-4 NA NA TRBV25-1 CASSEKGANEKLFF
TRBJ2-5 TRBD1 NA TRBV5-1 CASSVGTELQETQYF
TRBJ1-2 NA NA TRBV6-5 CASSYSRSGLYGYTF
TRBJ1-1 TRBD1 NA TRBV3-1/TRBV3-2 CASSRDRGTEAFF